A selection of T cell receptor beta chains follows, all from one sample in a study of blood T cells in healthy people across ages. TCRdb reprocessed the 5' RACE reads via MiXCR and lists one record per CDR3 protein. This sample has about 930,000 distinct CDR3 sequences; 25% to 30% occur once, and the top ten carry roughly a tenth. These data were also reused for a study on T cells of mothers and their children.

Input material: blood. The receptors derive from a middle-aged woman in good health. CDR3s include the opening cysteine and the closing phenylalanine or tryptophan. D genes are given only for firm matches. Clone size is shown for a subset of rows, as once, few, many or a class of expanded clone.

V	J	D	size	CDR3	DNA
TRBV5-1	TRBJ2-3	TRBD1	few	CASRIGTDTDTQYF	TGCGCCAGCAGAATCGGGACAGACACAGATACGCAGTATTTT
TRBV7-7	TRBJ2-2	.	once	CASSLPSGPLFF	TGTGCTAGCAGCCTTCCATCGGGACCCTTGTTTTTT
TRBV27	TRBJ2-3	.	many	CASSLNWSTDTQYF	TGTGCCAGCAGTTTAAATTGGAGCACAGATACGCAGTATTTT
TRBV28	TRBJ2-7	.	many	CASSLQEYEQYF	TGTGCCAGCAGTTTACAAGAATACGAGCAGTACTTC
TRBV7-2	TRBJ2-2	TRBD2	.	CASSSPGGGTGERFF	TGTGCCAGCAGCTCCCCGGGGGGAGGAACCGGGGAGCGGTTTTTT
TRBV4-1	TRBJ2-5	TRBD1	many	CASSRKGQGAAETQYF	TGCGCCAGCAGCCGTAAGGGACAGGGGGCGGCGGAGACCCAGTACTTC
TRBV18	TRBJ2-1	TRBD1	.	CASSPIQGANDEQFF	TGTGCCAGCTCACCAATACAGGGGGCGAATGATGAGCAGTTCTTC
TRBV7-2	TRBJ1-6	.	.	CASSSGISSYNSPLHF	TGTGCCAGCAGCTCGGGGATAAGCTCCTATAATTCACCCCTCCACTTT
TRBV29-1	TRBJ1-2	.	many	CSVTQDYGYTF	TGCAGCGTGACACAGGACTATGGCTACACCTTC
TRBV5-6	TRBJ2-7	.	.	CTSSFTVGRGSTYEQYF	TGTACCAGCAGCTTTACTGTAGGCAGAGGGTCTACCTACGAGCAGTACTTC
TRBV28	TRBJ2-3	TRBD2	once	CASSLFSSGGNTDTQYF	TGTGCCAGCAGTTTATTTTCTAGCGGGGGAAACACAGATACGCAGTATTTT
TRBV20-1	TRBJ1-5	TRBD1	many	CSAMVGQGAYQPQHF	TGCAGTGCTATGGTTGGGCAGGGGGCTTATCAGCCCCAGCATTTT
TRBV20-1	TRBJ2-1	.	many	CSARDLSGLVSYNEQFF	TGCAGTGCTAGAGATTTGAGCGGTCTTGTCTCCTACAATGAGCAGTTCTTC
TRBV27	TRBJ2-1	TRBD1	.	CASAGTEVFFGPSYNEQFF	TGTGCCAGCGCCGGGACAGAAGTCTTTTTTGGCCCGTCCTACAATGAGCAGTTCTTC
TRBV28	TRBJ1-2	.	few	CASSLGSDYGYTF	TGTGCCAGCAGTTTAGGGTCGGACTATGGCTACACCTTC
TRBV7-2	TRBJ2-5	TRBD2	.	CASSPLSVAGQETQYF	TGTGCCAGCAGCCCCCTCTCGGTAGCGGGGCAAGAGACCCAGTACTTC
TRBV4-1	TRBJ2-1	.	.	CASSQGEQFF	TGCGCCAGCAGCCAAGGGGAGCAGTTCTTC
TRBV4-3	TRBJ1-4	.	.	CASSQDAGRATNEKLFF	TGCGCCAGCAGCCAAGATGCAGGAAGGGCAACTAATGAAAAACTGTTTTTT
TRBV3-1	TRBJ1-1	TRBD1	.	CASSLQGGPGAFF	TGTGCCAGCAGCCTCCAGGGGGGGCCCGGAGCTTTCTTT
TRBV29-1	TRBJ2-7	TRBD1	few	CSVEVFRGEQYF	TGCAGCGTTGAAGTTTTCAGGGGGGAGCAGTACTTC